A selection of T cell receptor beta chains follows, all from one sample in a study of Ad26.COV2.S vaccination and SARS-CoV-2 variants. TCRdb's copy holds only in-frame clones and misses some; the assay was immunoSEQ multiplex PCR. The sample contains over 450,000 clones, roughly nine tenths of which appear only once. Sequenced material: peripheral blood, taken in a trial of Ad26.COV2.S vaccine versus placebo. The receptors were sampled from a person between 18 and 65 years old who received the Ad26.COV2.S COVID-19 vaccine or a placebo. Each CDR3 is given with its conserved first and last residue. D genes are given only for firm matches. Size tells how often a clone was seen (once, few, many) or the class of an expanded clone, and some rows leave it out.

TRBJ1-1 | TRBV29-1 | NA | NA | TGCAGCGTGGACCCCAGGGGAGGCACTGAAGCTTTCTTT | CSVDPRGGTEAFF
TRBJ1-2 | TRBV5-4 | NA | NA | TGTGCCAGCAGCCTACACAGGGAGAATGGCTACACCTTC | CASSLHRENGYTF
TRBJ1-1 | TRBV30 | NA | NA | TGTGCCTGGAGTATGGGCCAGCGGAACACTGAAGCTTTCTTT | CAWSMGQRNTEAFF
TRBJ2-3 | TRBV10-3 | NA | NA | TGTGCCATCAGTGAGTGGGGTAGCGAGGCTGCAGATACGCAGTATTTT | CAISEWGSEAADTQYF
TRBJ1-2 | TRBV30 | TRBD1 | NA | TGTGCCACACCGGGACAGGTGGTGAGTGGCTACACCTTC | CATPGQVVSGYTF
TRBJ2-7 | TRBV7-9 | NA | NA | TGTGCCAGCAGCCTAAGACTAGCCTACGAGCAGTACTTC | CASSLRLAYEQYF
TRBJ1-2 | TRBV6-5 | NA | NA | TGTGCCAGCAGATCAACAGGGATCTATGGCTACACCTTC | CASRSTGIYGYTF
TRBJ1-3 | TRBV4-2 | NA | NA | TGTGCCAGCAGCCAAGAAGGGAGGTCTGGAAACACCATATATTTT | CASSQEGRSGNTIYF
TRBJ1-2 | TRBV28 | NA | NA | TGTGCCAGCAGCCTTAGAAGGAATGGCTACACCTTC | CASSLRRNGYTF
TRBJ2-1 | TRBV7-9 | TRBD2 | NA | TGTGCCAGCAGCTTAAGACCCGGACTAGCGGGAGGACACAATGAGCAGTTCTTC | CASSLRPGLAGGHNEQFF
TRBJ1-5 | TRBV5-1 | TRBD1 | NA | TGCGCCAGCAGCTTGTCCGGGACAGGGTATCAGCCCCAGCATTTT | CASSLSGTGYQPQHF
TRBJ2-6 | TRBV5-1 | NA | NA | TGCGCCAGCAGCTTGGTGACAAACTCTGGGGCCAACGTCCTGACTTTC | CASSLVTNSGANVLTF
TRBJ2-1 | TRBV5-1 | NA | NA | TGCGCCAGCAGCCTAGGGGGGACGGACACAAACAATGAGCAGTTCTTC | CASSLGGTDTNNEQFF
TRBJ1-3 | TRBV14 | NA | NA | TGTGCCAGCAGTATGGGAGGGCCCGGAAACACCATATATTTT | CASSMGGPGNTIYF
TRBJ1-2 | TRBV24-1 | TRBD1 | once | TGTGCCACCCGCGGACAGGACTATGGCTACACCTTC | CATRGQDYGYTF
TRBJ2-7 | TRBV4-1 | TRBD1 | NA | TGCGCCAGCAGCCAACCCGGGACAGGACGTTACGAGCAGTACTTC | CASSQPGTGRYEQYF